The 22 T cell receptor beta chains in this list originate from one sample, sequenced in a study of blood T cell repertoires in COVID-19. Sequencing was performed with immunoSEQ multiplex PCR; in TCRdb, only in-frame clones are kept and a portion is missing. In the table there are hundreds of thousands of clones, around four fifths of which are singletons. Sequenced: peripheral blood. The receptors were sampled from a middle-aged woman with active or convalescent COVID-19.

This clone was seen more than once but under ten times. V and J are TRBV5-1 and TRBJ1-5, with a possible D match to TRBD1 (6 bases). The CDR3 totals 15 residues. V gave up 0 bases and J gave up 1 base, with 8 bases separating them. CDR1 SGHRS and CDR2 YFSETQ come from the germline V gene. The CDR3 nucleotides read TGCGCCAGCAGCTTGGGCGGACAGAGCAATCAGCCCCAGCATTTT. Residues: CASSLGGQSNQPQHF.

This clone was seen more than once but under ten times. The chain recombines TRBV12-3 or TRBV12-4 with TRBJ1-4, with 7 bases aligning to TRBD1. The CDR3 extends over 13 amino acids. V lost 8 bases to trimming and J lost 5 bases; unmatched junction nucleotides: 5. The CDR3 bases are TGTGCCAGCCGCAGACAGGGAAATGAAAAACTGTTTTTT. Translation: CASRRQGNEKLFF.

J is TRBJ2-5 and V is TRBV11-3, with D possibly TRBD2 on 6 matching bases. Germline-derived CDR1 and CDR2 are SGHNT and YENEEA. The V and J ends lost 4 bases and 1 base respectively, with 16 bases between them. The CDR3 has 16 amino acids. The CDR3, as DNA: TGTGCCAGCAGCTATCGGAGGGCGGGTAGCCAAGAGACCCAGTACTTC. Its translation: CASSYRRAGSQETQYF.

The V call is TRBV6-4, the J call TRBJ2-4; a possible D gene is TRBD1 (6 bases). There are 20 residues in the CDR3. V was pared by 9 bases and J by 0 bases, with 30 bases between. The germline V gene encodes CDR1 MRHNA and CDR2 SNTAGT. The DNA of the CDR3 is TGTGCCAGGGATCACGAGAAGGGGGAAAGGGCTCCTCTAGCCAAAAACATTCAGTACTTC. This encodes CARDHEKGERAPLAKNIQYF.

This chain connects TRBV6-6 to TRBJ1-6; D call uncertain. Germline assignment: CDR1 MNHNY and CDR2 SVGAGI (reference sequence). V dropped 2 bases and J dropped 7 bases, with 9 bases sitting between them. This CDR3 is built from 14 residues. The CDR3 region has the DNA TGTGCCAGCAGTTACGAGGGAAGGAATTCACCCCTCCACTTT. Translating gives CASSYEGRNSPLHF.

This chain connects TRBV9 to TRBJ2-1; 16 positions agree with TRBD2. Germline V lookup: CDR1 SGDLS, CDR2 YYNGEE. Trimming cost V 0 bases and J 8 bases; bases outside gene matches: 5. This CDR3 region has 17 residues. CDR3 region: CASSVVGLAGGSDEQFF. In DNA, the CDR3 is TGTGCCAGCAGCGTAGTGGGACTAGCGGGGGGGAGTGATGAGCAGTTCTTC. The full variable domain, rest sourced from reference TRBV9 and TRBJ2-1, is DSGVTQTPKHLITATGQRVTLRCSPRSGDLSVYWYQQSLDQGLQFLIQYYNGEERAKGNILERFSAQQFPDLHSELNLSSLELGDSALYFCASSVVGLAGGSDEQFFGPGTRLTVL.

The genes are TRBV11-3 and TRBJ2-7; D gene ambiguous. The CDR3 totals 13 residues. From germline, CDR1 is SGHNT and CDR2 YENEEA. V was cut by 5 bases and J by 5 bases, with 13 bases left in between. CDR3 sequence (DNA): TGTGCCAGCAGCCCCTCCCCTTTCCACGAGCAGTACTTC. It encodes CASSPSPFHEQYF.

The genes are TRBV4-1 and TRBJ1-5; 11 bases agree with TRBD1. J was trimmed by 5 bases and V by 8 bases; bases with no gene match: 5. The CDR3 has 14 residues. CDR1 and CDR2 (germline): MGHRA, YSYEKL. The CDR3 nucleotides are TGCGCCAGCCGACCGGGACAGGGGGATCAGCCCCAGCATTTT. It translates to CASRPGQGDQPQHF.

The V and J genes are TRBV27 and TRBJ2-5; perhaps TRBD2 as D (5 bases). V lost 7 bases and J 3 bases, leaving 15 bases between the germline ends. The CDR3 consists of 14 residues. CDR1 MNHEY and CDR2 SMNVEV come from the germline V gene (reference sequence). Here the CDR3 reads CASTDGLRKETQYF. The CDR3 nucleotides read TGTGCCAGCACCGACGGACTGAGAAAAGAGACCCAGTACTTC.

The chain links TRBV11-3 to TRBJ2-7; tentatively, D is TRBD1 (7 bases). This CDR3 contains 15 residues. V was cut by 0 bases and J by 1 base, with 10 bases left in between. CDR1 and CDR2 from the germline V gene are SGHNT and YENEEA. CDR3 region: CASSLDAGGSYEQYF. CDR3 nucleotides: TGTGCCAGCAGCTTAGACGCAGGGGGGTCCTACGAGCAGTACTTC. Full variable domain (missing parts from reference TRBV11-3 and TRBJ2-7): EAGVVQSPRYKIIEKKQPVAFWCNPISGHNTLYWYLQNLGQGPELLIRYENEEAVDDSQLPKDRFSAERLKGVDSTLKIQPAELGDSAVYLCASSLDAGGSYEQYFGPGTRLTVT.

The V and J genes are TRBV4-3 and TRBJ2-7, with 9 bases matching TRBD2. Trimming removed 2 bases from V and 3 bases from J; junction bases left unmatched: 14. Germline V CDR1 and CDR2: LGHNA, YSLEER. CDR3 length: 18 amino acids. CDR3 bases: TGCGCCAGCAGCCAACAACTGGGGGGCGGGACTAGCTTCTACGAGCAGTACTTC. Protein product: CASSQQLGGGTSFYEQYF.

This clone has a single count. This chain connects TRBV4-1 to TRBJ1-4; D possibly corresponds to TRBD1 (5 bases). This CDR3 contains 16 residues. V lost 3 bases, J lost 6 bases, and 17 bases lay in between. The germline V gene encodes CDR1 MGHRA and CDR2 YSYEKL. The CDR3 nucleotides read TGCGCCAGCAGCCAGGAAGTGACAGAGCTTTATGAAAAACTGTTTTTT. Its translation is CASSQEVTELYEKLFF.

The chain has TRBV13 and TRBJ2-2; 7 nucleotides match TRBD1. V was clipped by 11 bases and J by 6 bases; unmatched bases: 12. The CDR3 is 14 residues long. In germline, CDR1 is PRHDT, CDR2 FYEKMQ (reference sequence). In DNA, the CDR3 is TGTGCCGGTTTCGACAGGGTTAAGGCCGGGGAGCTGTTTTTT. It translates to CAGFDRVKAGELFF.

CDR3 coding DNA: TGTGCCAGCAGCTCCCGGACAGGGTATAATTCACCCCTCCACTTT. Protein sequence: CASSSRTGYNSPLHF. The V call is TRBV9, the J call TRBJ1-6; 8 bases are a match to TRBD1. CDR3 length: 15 residues. The V segment lost 4 bases and the J segment 4 bases; nucleotides outside the gene matches: 4. Germline V CDR1 and CDR2: SGDLS, YYNGEE.

This clone has ten or more counts. This chain joins TRBV30 and TRBJ2-2; tentatively, D is TRBD2 (5 bases). In germline, CDR1 is GTSNPN, CDR2 SVGIG (reference sequence). The CDR3 extends over 12 amino acids. V was shortened by 5 bases and J by 1 base, with 5 bases between the two germline ends. CDR3 region: CAWAGNTGELFF. For the CDR3, the DNA is TGTGCCTGGGCGGGGAACACCGGGGAGCTGTTTTTT.

V gene TRBV3-1 (or the pseudogene TRBV3-2) combines with J gene TRBJ2-2, with D possibly being TRBD2 (5 bases). Germline CDR1 and CDR2: LGHDT and YNNKEL (reference sequence). The CDR3 totals 16 residues. With 1 base removed from V and 7 bases from J, the gap between germline ends came to 16 bases. As DNA, the CDR3 is TGTGCCAGCAGCCAAGGGGCACTAGGCGAAGGCGGGGAGCTGTTTTTT. Protein: CASSQGALGEGGELFF.

V is TRBV3-1 (or the pseudogene TRBV3-2) and J is TRBJ2-7, with 10 bases lining up with TRBD1. Germline CDR1 LGHDT, CDR2 YNNKEL (reference sequence). The V gene end was trimmed by 6 bases and the J gene end by 3 bases; junction bases not matched to a gene: 11. The CDR3 contains 16 residues. The DNA for the CDR3 is TGTGCCAGCAGGGGTGGGGGGACAGGGGATCACTACGAGCAGTACTTC. Residues: CASRGGGTGDHYEQYF.

This chain connects TRBV4-1 to TRBJ2-2; D is unresolved. Germline assignment: CDR1 MGHRA and CDR2 YSYEKL. Trimming took off 5 bases at V and 5 bases at J, with 9 bases between the two ends. This CDR3 contains 13 residues. The CDR3 region is CASSFGHTGELFF. CDR3 bases: TGCGCCAGCAGCTTTGGGCATACCGGGGAGCTGTTTTTT.

This clone appeared a single time. The chain couples TRBV5-1 to TRBJ2-1; 7 bases match TRBD1. The CDR3 runs 15 residues. The germline gives CDR1 SGHRS, CDR2 YFSETQ. With V trimmed by 5 bases and J by 9 bases, 14 bases remained unmatched. The CDR3: CASRSGTAAFPEQFF. The DNA for the CDR3 is TGCGCCAGCAGATCCGGGACAGCCGCATTTCCTGAGCAGTTCTTC. Combining the CDR3 with reference TRBV5-1 and TRBJ2-1 gives the whole variable domain KAGVTQTPRYLIKTRGQQVTLSCSPISGHRSVSWYQQTPGQGLQFLFEYFSETQRNKGNFPGRFSGRQFSNSRSEMNVSTLELGDSALYLCASRSGTAAFPEQFFGPGTRLTVL.

The rearrangement joins TRBV3-1 (or the pseudogene TRBV3-2) to TRBJ2-4; 9 nucleotides match TRBD1. The CDR3 consists of 20 residues. V trimming: 0 bases; J trimming: 7 bases; junction bases outside the gene matches: 19. CDR1 and CDR2 (germline): LGHDT, YNNKEL (reference sequence). The CDR3 loop reads CASSQEWLGQGGGWGNIQYF. DNA for the CDR3: TGTGCCAGCAGCCAAGAATGGTTGGGACAGGGAGGGGGATGGGGGAACATTCAGTACTTC.

This clone was detected a few times. The V and J genes are TRBV5-1 and TRBJ1-6; TRBD1 is a possible D gene (6 bases). The germline CDR1 and CDR2 sequences are SGHRS and YFSETQ. With 5 bases removed from V and 9 bases from J, the gap between germline ends came to 24 bases. There are 17 residues in the CDR3. The CDR3 reads CASSRTTNRDNFSPLHF. In DNA form, the CDR3 reads TGCGCCAGCAGTAGAACTACTAACCGGGACAATTTTTCACCCCTCCACTTT.

The V call is TRBV3-1 (or the pseudogene TRBV3-2), the J call TRBJ1-4; 9 bases line up with TRBD1. The CDR3 totals 14 residues. CDR1 LGHDT and CDR2 YNNKEL come from the germline V gene (reference sequence). With 7 bases clipped from V and 7 bases from J, the junction kept 7 bases outside the gene matches. CDR3 DNA sequence: TGTGCCAGCACCGGACAGGGGTGGAGTGAAAAACTGTTTTTT. This gives the protein CASTGQGWSEKLFF.